This TCR beta chain was captured in a study of blood T cell repertoires in COVID-19. Germline V gene sequence: CDR1 GTSNPN, CDR2 SVGIG (reference sequence). CDR3 length equals 18 residues. V was pared by 1 base and J by 0 bases, with 10 bases of the junction left unmatched. The protocol was immunoSEQ multiplex PCR, while the TCRdb copy is restricted to in-frame clones and leaves out a portion. The table shows over 200,000 clones, with around nine tenths occurring only once. The receptor was derived from a man aged 60 to 75 with COVID-19, enrolled during active disease. The chain joins TRBV30 to TRBJ1-1; 11 nucleotides agree with TRBD1. Sequences were obtained from peripheral blood. The DNA of the CDR3 is TGTGCCTGGAGTGCAAAATATTGGACAGGGGGCATGAACACTGAAGCTTTCTTT. This translates into CAWSAKYWTGGMNTEAFF.